This entry is about one T cell receptor beta chain. The data were taken from a study of technical replicates of blood from a handful of donors. This CDR3 comprises 14 residues. In germline, CDR1 is SGDLS, CDR2 YYNGEE. With 0 bases clipped from V and 4 bases from J, the junction kept 4 bases outside the gene matches. Sequencing was performed with immunoSEQ multiplex PCR; in TCRdb, only in-frame clones are kept and a portion is missing. Among around 84,000 clones listed, about 98% were seen once. The clonotype originates from a human donor in good health. The J gene is TRBJ2-7, the V gene TRBV9; 7 nucleotides match TRBD2. Material for sequencing was T cells isolated from PBMCs. CDR3 in DNA: TGTGCCAGCAGCGTAGCTAGCGGAGATTACGAGCAGTACTTC. Protein sequence: CASSVASGDYEQYF. Filled out from reference TRBV9 and TRBJ2-7, the complete variable domain reads DSGVTQTPKHLITATGQRVTLRCSPRSGDLSVYWYQQSLDQGLQFLIQYYNGEERAKGNILERFSAQQFPDLHSELNLSSLELGDSALYFCASSVASGDYEQYFGPGTRLTVT.